The rows below give T cell receptor beta chains drawn from one sample of a study of blood T cell repertoires in COVID-19. TCRdb's copy holds only in-frame clones and misses some; the assay was immunoSEQ multiplex PCR. The sample has 150,000 to 200,000 clones, 70% to 90% seen once. Sequencing used peripheral blood. The receptors were gathered from a man aged 55 to 69 with active or convalescent COVID-19. CDR3s include the opening cysteine and the closing phenylalanine or tryptophan. A D gene is named only where the DNA matches it firmly. Clone size appears in some rows only: once, few, many, or a class for an expanded clone.

16	TRBV15	TRBJ2-1	few	.	CATSRGSGRSYNEQFF	TGTGCCACCAGCAGAGGTTCAGGGAGGTCCTACAATGAGCAGTTCTTC
13	TRBV19	TRBJ1-1	.	TRBD1	CASKGQVNTEAFF	TGTGCCAGTAAGGGACAGGTGAACACTGAAGCTTTCTTT
17	TRBV5-1	TRBJ1-3	.	TRBD1	CASSFKPTGDGGNTIYF	TGCGCCAGCAGCTTTAAACCAACAGGGGACGGTGGAAACACCATATATTTT
16	TRBV9	TRBJ2-3	.	TRBD2	CASSARGLAVPDTQYF	TGTGCCAGCAGCGCTCGGGGACTAGCGGTCCCAGATACGCAGTATTTT
16	TRBV7-2	TRBJ1-2	.	TRBD1	CASSWTGTGGSRGYTF	TGTGCCAGCAGCTGGACCGGGACAGGGGGTTCAAGGGGCTACACCTTC
17	TRBV11-3	TRBJ2-4	once	TRBD2	CASSLESGGIPKNIQYF	TGTGCCAGCAGCCTAGAGAGCGGGGGGATACCCAAAAACATTCAGTACTTC
15	TRBV4-1	TRBJ2-7	.	TRBD2	CASSPPRTSASEQYF	TGCGCCAGCAGCCCTCCCCGGACTAGCGCTAGCGAGCAGTACTTC
13	TRBV5-1	TRBJ1-2	.	.	CASSLETAYGYTF	TGCGCCAGCAGCTTGGAGACAGCTTATGGCTACACCTTC
15	TRBV6-6	TRBJ2-7	.	TRBD1	CASRRGQENSYEQYF	TGTGCCAGCAGAAGGGGACAGGAGAACTCCTACGAGCAGTACTTC
14	TRBV6-5	TRBJ1-1	.	TRBD1	CASSLGQRSTEAFF	TGTGCCAGCAGCTTGGGACAGCGTTCCACTGAAGCTTTCTTT
15	TRBV5-1	TRBJ2-5	.	TRBD1	CASSRGVDRQETQYF	TGCGCCAGCAGCCGAGGAGTGGACAGGCAAGAGACCCAGTACTTC
16	TRBV19	TRBJ2-2	.	.	CASSTRSYANTGELFF	TGTGCCAGTAGTACTCGGAGCTACGCGAACACCGGGGAGCTGTTTTTT
12	TRBV3-1/TRBV3-2	TRBJ1-4	once	TRBD1	CASRQGGEKLFF	TGTGCCAGTCGACAGGGAGGCGAAAAACTGTTTTTT
15	TRBV10-3	TRBJ1-6	.	TRBD1	CAIREGQGLGSPLHF	TGTGCCATCAGAGAGGGACAGGGATTAGGTTCACCCCTCCACTTT
13	TRBV7-3	TRBJ1-2	.	TRBD1	CASSLRDRDGYTF	TGTGCCAGCAGCCTCCGGGACAGGGACGGCTACACCTTC
13	TRBV19	TRBJ2-3	.	TRBD2	CASSIGGGNTQYF	TGTGCCAGTAGTATAGGGGGAGGGAATACGCAGTATTTT
16	TRBV11-2	TRBJ2-5	large	TRBD1	CASSLVTGTGPETQYF	TGTGCCAGCAGCTTAGTGACGGGGACAGGGCCGGAGACCCAGTACTTC
15	TRBV6-1	TRBJ1-3	.	.	CASSEGGSSGNTIYF	TGTGCCAGCAGTGAAGGGGGCAGCTCTGGAAACACCATATATTTT
11	TRBV25-1	TRBJ1-2	.	.	CASSDRTETVF	TGTGCCAGCAGTGACCGGACAGAAACCGTCTTC
13	TRBV7-2	TRBJ1-5	.	TRBD1	CASSLRGNQPQHF	TGTGCCAGCAGCCTCAGGGGGAATCAGCCCCAGCATTTT
11	TRBV11-1	TRBJ2-1	.	.	CASSTGVAQFF	TGTGCCAGCAGCACAGGAGTCGCGCAGTTCTTC
14	TRBV27	TRBJ2-2	.	TRBD2	CASTSGLATGELFF	TGTGCCAGCACATCGGGACTAGCCACCGGGGAGCTGTTTTTT
15	TRBV3-1/TRBV3-2	TRBJ1-5	few	.	CASSPRGGTYQPQHF	TGTGCCAGCAGCCCCCGCGGGGGGACTTATCAGCCCCAGCATTTT
15	TRBV4-1	TRBJ1-5	.	.	CASSFQQGGNQPQHF	TGCGCCAGCAGCTTTCAGCAGGGTGGCAATCAGCCCCAGCATTTT
14	TRBV5-4	TRBJ2-5	.	.	CASSSLLVGETQYF	TGTGCCAGCAGCTCTCTGTTGGTCGGGGAGACCCAGTACTTC
19	TRBV9	TRBJ1-6	.	TRBD1	CASSVGPGGPTGGNSPLHF	TGTGCCAGCAGCGTAGGTCCAGGGGGCCCGACCGGGGGTAATTCACCCCTCCACTTT
14	TRBV18	TRBJ2-3	.	.	CASSPTGVTDTQYF	TGTGCCAGCTCACCTACAGGAGTCACAGATACGCAGTATTTT
13	TRBV11-2	TRBJ1-1	.	.	CASSFQMNTEAFF	TGTGCCAGCAGTTTCCAAATGAACACTGAAGCTTTCTTT
15	TRBV19	TRBJ1-5	.	.	CASSIWGSSNQPQHF	TGTGCCAGTAGTATCTGGGGCTCAAGCAATCAGCCCCAGCATTTT
11	TRBV29-1	TRBJ2-1	.	TRBD1	CSVGTGPEQFF	TGCAGCGTCGGGACAGGGCCTGAGCAGTTCTTC
13	TRBV18	TRBJ1-1	many	TRBD1	CASSRDRNTEAFF	TGTGCCAGCTCACGGGACAGGAACACTGAAGCTTTCTTT
14	TRBV9	TRBJ1-2	.	.	CASSGTDYVGGYTF	TGTGCCAGCAGCGGAACAGATTATGTTGGTGGCTACACCTTC
15	TRBV18	TRBJ2-1	few	TRBD1	CASSSRTGGYNEQFF	TGTGCCAGCTCATCGCGGACAGGGGGCTACAATGAGCAGTTCTTC
14	TRBV4-1	TRBJ1-1	.	.	CASCPGFSNTEAFF	TGCGCCAGCTGCCCAGGGTTCTCGAACACTGAAGCTTTCTTT
15	TRBV5-1	TRBJ2-2	.	TRBD1	CASSPGTVNTGELFF	TGCGCCAGCAGCCCGGGGACAGTGAACACCGGGGAGCTGTTTTTT
14	TRBV19	TRBJ2-3	.	TRBD2	CASSISGGIDTQYF	TGTGCCAGTAGTATTAGCGGGGGGATAGATACGCAGTATTTT
15	TRBV6-1	TRBJ2-1	few	TRBD2	CASSEERGAYNEQFF	TGTGCCAGCAGTGAAGAGCGGGGGGCTTACAATGAGCAGTTCTTC
15	TRBV6-5	TRBJ1-5	.	.	CASSYSWGRGQPQHF	TGTGCCAGCAGTTACTCGTGGGGTAGGGGTCAGCCCCAGCATTTT
14	TRBV19	TRBJ1-5	.	.	CATNTGSTHRPQHF	TGTGCCACAAATACCGGGTCCACTCATCGGCCCCAGCATTTT
14	TRBV29-1	TRBJ2-2	.	.	CSVGSAVEGGELFF	TGCAGCGTTGGTAGCGCAGTTGAAGGCGGGGAGCTGTTTTTT
14	TRBV6-6	TRBJ1-4	.	TRBD1	CASSYGQGGEKLFF	TGTGCCAGCAGTTACGGGCAGGGGGGTGAAAAACTGTTTTTT
12	TRBV7-9	TRBJ2-7	.	.	CASRGSLHEQYF	TGTGCCAGCAGGGGCAGTCTACACGAGCAGTACTTC
16	TRBV18	TRBJ1-3	.	.	CASSLAGGKSGNTIYF	TGTGCCAGCTCACTAGCCGGCGGCAAGTCTGGAAACACCATATATTTT
13	TRBV10-3	TRBJ2-1	.	.	CAISGTQNNEQFF	TGTGCCATCAGTGGAACCCAGAACAATGAGCAGTTCTTC
17	TRBV4-1	TRBJ1-1	few	TRBD1	CASSPNRGRGTYTEAFF	TGCGCCAGCAGCCCCAATAGGGGGCGCGGAACCTACACTGAAGCTTTCTTT
15	TRBV7-3	TRBJ2-3	few	.	CASSPDGHGTDTQYF	TGTGCCAGCAGCCCAGATGGCCACGGCACAGATACGCAGTATTTT
15	TRBV6-6	TRBJ2-2	.	TRBD1	CASSGTGQDTGELFF	TGTGCCAGCAGTGGGACAGGGCAGGACACCGGGGAGCTGTTTTTT
14	TRBV2	TRBJ1-2	many	.	CASSEFWRGYGYTF	TGTGCCAGCAGTGAGTTTTGGCGGGGCTATGGCTACACCTTC
14	TRBV2	TRBJ1-2	.	.	CASSATATGGGYTF	TGTGCCAGCAGTGCCACCGCGACAGGCGGTGGCTACACCTTC
14	TRBV3-1/TRBV3-2	TRBJ2-5	.	.	CASSQVAGSETQYF	TGTGCCAGCAGCCAAGTGGCGGGGTCGGAGACCCAGTACTTC
17	TRBV4-1	TRBJ1-5	once	.	CASSQYTNQGGNQPQHF	TGCGCCAGCAGCCAATATACGAACCAGGGAGGTAATCAGCCCCAGCATTTT
11	TRBV29-1	TRBJ2-1	.	.	CSPRSYNEQFF	TGCAGCCCCCGCTCCTACAATGAGCAGTTCTTC
13	TRBV24-1	TRBJ1-5	few	.	CATSDITGSNPHF	TGTGCCACCAGTGATATCACCGGGTCCAATCCTCATTTT
15	TRBV19	TRBJ1-5	.	TRBD1	CASSTIRQGLQPQHF	TGTGCCAGTAGTACCATTCGACAGGGGCTCCAGCCCCAGCATTTT
17	TRBV5-6	TRBJ2-2	.	.	CASSHRRVLRHTGELFF	TGTGCCAGCAGTCATAGGCGGGTGTTGCGGCACACCGGGGAGCTGTTTTTT
12	TRBV29-1	TRBJ1-2	.	TRBD1	CSVSRGRAGYTF	TGCAGCGTTTCCAGGGGGCGCGCTGGCTACACCTTC
17	TRBV19	TRBJ1-5	.	TRBD1	CASSVSRTGGVGQPQHF	TGTGCCAGTAGTGTATCCAGGACAGGGGGCGTCGGTCAGCCCCAGCATTTT
16	TRBV7-9	TRBJ1-2	.	.	CASSLGQGYGNYGYTF	TGTGCCAGCAGCTTAGGGCAGGGGTACGGCAACTATGGCTACACCTTC